This is a list of T cell receptor beta chains from one sample in a study of blood T cell repertoires in COVID-19. Assay: immunoSEQ multiplex PCR; the TCRdb copy retains only in-frame clones and omits some. The data hold 74,000 or so clones, with 89% observed a single time. The sequenced sample consisted of peripheral blood. The source is a man in his fifties with active COVID-19. CDR3s include the opening cysteine and the closing phenylalanine or tryptophan. D genes are given only for firm matches. Only some rows state a clone size, as once, few, many or a class for expanded clones.

clone_size | cdr3_length | d_call | j_call | v_call | cdr3_aa | cdr3_nt
- | 16 | - | TRBJ2-3 | TRBV4-3 | CASSQDRGYGTDTQYF | TGCGCCAGCAGCCAAGACAGGGGCTATGGCACAGATACGCAGTATTTT
- | 14 | TRBD2 | TRBJ2-3 | TRBV7-2 | CASSLGGAQDTQYF | TGTGCCAGCAGCCTCGGGGGGGCCCAAGATACGCAGTATTTT
- | 15 | TRBD1 | TRBJ1-2 | TRBV19 | CASSNMGQDNYGYTF | TGTGCCAGTAGTAATATGGGACAGGATAACTATGGCTACACCTTC
- | 17 | TRBD1 | TRBJ1-1 | TRBV5-4 | CASSAQQGAILNTEAFF | TGTGCCAGCAGCGCCCAACAGGGGGCGATTTTGAACACTGAAGCTTTCTTT
- | 16 | - | TRBJ1-2 | TRBV3-1/TRBV3-2 | CASSQESVRGNYGYTF | TGTGCCAGCAGCCAAGAATCTGTACGGGGTAACTATGGCTACACCTTC
- | 13 | - | TRBJ1-1 | TRBV29-1 | CSARRGGNTEAFF | TGCAGCGCCCGGAGGGGGGGAAACACTGAAGCTTTCTTT
- | 16 | - | TRBJ1-3 | TRBV3-1/TRBV3-2 | CASSHAGPASGNTIYF | TGTGCCAGCAGCCACGCAGGCCCAGCCTCTGGAAACACCATATATTTT
- | 12 | - | TRBJ2-1 | TRBV9 | CASSVGQTEQFF | TGTGCCAGCAGCGTAGGACAGACCGAGCAGTTCTTC
- | 14 | TRBD1 | TRBJ1-2 | TRBV2 | CASSGDRELYGYTF | TGTGCCAGCAGTGGGGACAGGGAACTTTATGGCTACACCTTC
- | 13 | - | TRBJ2-7 | TRBV2 | CASRSTVAYEQYF | TGTGCCAGCAGGTCCACCGTAGCCTACGAGCAGTACTTC
- | 16 | - | TRBJ2-1 | TRBV5-1 | CASSLEQGRSFNEQFF | TGCGCCAGCAGCTTGGAACAGGGCAGAAGTTTCAATGAGCAGTTCTTC
- | 13 | - | TRBJ1-5 | TRBV12-3/TRBV12-4 | CASSLTGSGSQHF | TGTGCCAGCAGTTTAACAGGGAGTGGATCCCAGCATTTT
- | 15 | - | TRBJ1-6 | TRBV6-5 | CASTLRTGGNSPLHF | TGTGCCAGCACCTTAAGGACGGGCGGGAATTCACCCCTCCACTTT
- | 14 | - | TRBJ1-1 | TRBV5-1 | CASSLDRMNTEAFF | TGCGCCAGCAGCTTGGACAGAATGAACACTGAAGCTTTCTTT
few | 14 | TRBD1 | TRBJ2-7 | TRBV3-1/TRBV3-2 | CASSQGQGSYEQYF | TGTGCCAGCAGCCAGGGACAGGGGTCCTACGAGCAGTACTTC
- | 16 | - | TRBJ1-1 | TRBV2 | CASSNWDTAVPHEAFF | TGTGCCAGCAGTAACTGGGACACCGCAGTACCCCATGAAGCTTTCTTT
- | 14 | - | TRBJ1-4 | TRBV7-9 | CASSKGATNEKLFF | TGTGCCAGCAGTAAGGGGGCAACTAATGAAAAACTGTTTTTT
- | 15 | TRBD1 | TRBJ2-7 | TRBV7-8 | CASSVQGAVVDEQYF | TGTGCCAGCAGCGTACAGGGGGCTGTTGTGGACGAGCAGTACTTC
- | 15 | - | TRBJ2-3 | TRBV11-2 | CASSLDGLVVDTQYF | TGTGCCAGCAGCTTAGACGGACTGGTTGTCGATACGCAGTATTTT
- | 14 | TRBD2 | TRBJ2-7 | TRBV5-6 | CASSFGTSLSEQYF | TGTGCCAGCAGCTTTGGGACTAGCCTGAGTGAGCAGTACTTC